This T cell receptor (beta chain) was found in a study of neurological immune-mediated disorders. General study results and limits: Private repertoires in all groups were suggested by the absence of shared CDR3 amino acid sequences among expanded clones across subjects.

This clonotype was counted at least ten times. The target antigen is unknown. The ends were cut back, 2 bases at V and 6 bases at J, with 9 bases in the middle. This CDR3 has 13 residues. Germline loops: CDR1 SEHNR, CDR2 FQNEAQ (reference sequence). The time point: longitudinal time-point 2. The unsorted libraries were produced from 2 million PBMCs held at -80 C. The method for making cDNA was 5'RACE, and it used 10-nucleotide random UMIs. TCRdb reanalysed the 5' RACE reads using MiXCR and keeps one entry per CDR3 protein. The table lists about 90,000 distinct CDR3 sequences, roughly an eighth of them singletons.

This sequence was found in a female donor with HTLV-1-associated myelopathy (HAM/TSP). The specimen was PBMCs. V is TRBV7-9 and J is TRBJ2-3, with D possibly matching TRBD1 (5 bases). Written as DNA, the CDR3 is TGTGCCAGCAGCTTAAGGCAGGGTGATACGCAGTATTTT. It translates to CASSLRQGDTQYF. Based on the CDR3 plus reference TRBV7-9 and TRBJ2-3, the full variable domain is DTGVSQNPRHKITKRGQNVTFRCDPISEHNRLYWYRQTLGQGPEFLTYFQNEAQLEKSRLLSDRFSAERPKGSFSTLEIQRTEQGDSAMYLCASSLRQGDTQYFGPGTRLTVL.